One sample yielded the 17 T cell receptor beta chains listed below, sequenced in a study of identifying expanded T cells in peripheral blood. Clones were sequenced by immunoSEQ multiplex PCR, and TCRdb holds only the in-frame ones, with some missing. The sample holds roughly 81,000 clones, roughly 84% seen once. The specimen was blood. The receptors derive from a person aged 18 to 69 in good health.

This clone was counted a single time. The CDR3 DNA reads as TGTGCCAGCAGCAAAGGGCCAGGGGCCGGAAGCAATCAGCCCCAGCATTTT. It is translated as CASSKGPGAGSNQPQHF. The chain recombines TRBV21-1 with TRBJ1-5; the table's D call of TRBD1 was not tested on the DNA. TRBV21-1 is listed as a pseudogene. This CDR3 has 17 amino acids.

J is TRBJ2-3 and V is TRBV28, with D uncertain. V was shortened by 8 bases and J by 1 base, with 13 bases between the two germline ends. Per germline, CDR1 MDHEN and CDR2 SYDVKM. This CDR3 is built from 14 residues. As DNA, the CDR3 is TGTGCCAGCCGTTACGCTAGTGGCACAGATACGCAGTATTTT. It translates to CASRYASGTDTQYF. Drawing the rest from reference TRBV28 and TRBJ2-3, the complete variable domain is DVKVTQSSRYLVKRTGEKVFLECVQDMDHENMFWYRQDPGLGLRLIYFSYDVKMKEKGDIPEGYSVSREKKERFSLILESASTNQTSMYLCASRYASGTDTQYFGPGTRLTVL.

The V gene is TRBV6-6, the J gene TRBJ1-1; 7 nucleotides agree with TRBD1. J gave up 7 bases and V 6 bases, and 8 bases lay outside the gene matches. The CDR3 sequence is 13 residues long. The germline CDR1 and CDR2 sequences are MNHNY and SVGAGI (reference sequence). CDR3 protein: CASRPGQSNEAFF. As DNA, the CDR3 is TGTGCCAGCAGACCGGGACAGAGCAATGAAGCTTTCTTT.

The chain couples TRBV7-3 to TRBJ2-2, with TRBD1 matching over 12 bases. The CDR3 sequence is 16 residues long. Germline assignment: CDR1 SGHTA and CDR2 FQGTGA. Trimming took 5 bases from V and 6 from J; bases not matched to a gene: 7. CDR3 DNA: TGTGCCAGCAGCCTCAGCGGGACAGGGGGCCCCGGGGAGCTGTTTTTT. Translation: CASSLSGTGGPGELFF.

The V gene is TRBV5-1, the J gene TRBJ1-1; 7 positions agree with TRBD1. The CDR3 covers 15 residues. The germline V gene encodes CDR1 SGHRS and CDR2 YFSETQ. V was clipped by 4 bases and J by 0 bases; unmatched bases: 6. The CDR3 protein is CASSVGTELNTEAFF. In DNA, the CDR3 is TGCGCCAGCAGCGTAGGGACAGAATTGAACACTGAAGCTTTCTTT. Filled out from reference TRBV5-1 and TRBJ1-1, the complete variable domain reads KAGVTQTPRYLIKTRGQQVTLSCSPISGHRSVSWYQQTPGQGLQFLFEYFSETQRNKGNFPGRFSGRQFSNSRSEMNVSTLELGDSALYLCASSVGTELNTEAFFGQGTRLTVV.

The chain combines TRBV29-1 with TRBJ2-7; 7 positions match TRBD2. V dropped 4 bases and J dropped 3; count of bases not matched to a gene: 15. This CDR3 spans 16 amino acids. The germline V gene encodes CDR1 SQVTM and CDR2 ANQGSEA. CDR3 nucleotides: TGCAGCGTTGGGAAGACCTTAGCGGGCTACCACTACGAGCAGTACTTC. Its protein is CSVGKTLAGYHYEQYF.

This rearrangement joins TRBV7-3 to TRBJ1-2, with D perhaps TRBD1 (5 bases). The V gene's germline CDR1 is SGHTA and CDR2 FQGTGA. The CDR3 has 14 amino acids. Between the trimmed V and J ends, which lost 5 bases and 4 bases, there was a span of 14 bases. This chain's CDR3 is CASSPSAGSYGYTF. The CDR3 region has the DNA TGTGCCAGCAGCCCTTCGGCAGGGTCCTATGGCTACACCTTC.

In this sample, this clone turned up a few times. The J gene is TRBJ1-2, the V gene TRBV6-6; 7 bases are a match to TRBD1. This CDR3 region has 15 residues. Germline V gene lookup returns CDR1 MNHNY and CDR2 SVGAGI (reference sequence). The V gene end was trimmed by 5 bases and the J gene end by 0 bases; junction bases not matched to a gene: 6. CDR3 nucleotides: TGTGCCAGCAGTCAACAGACAGGGTCTAACTATGGCTACACCTTC. Translating gives CASSQQTGSNYGYTF.

V gene TRBV9 combines with J gene TRBJ1-3; D unclear. V was pared by 7 bases and J by 0 bases, with 11 bases between. Looked up from germline, CDR1 is SGDLS and CDR2 is YYNGEE. This CDR3 region has 14 residues. The CDR3 loop is CASGREYSGNTIYF. The CDR3 DNA sequence: TGTGCCAGCGGAAGGGAATACTCTGGAAACACCATATATTTT.

This clone was detected only once. V usage is TRBV7-8 and J usage is TRBJ2-1, with unresolved D. V shed 2 bases and J shed 3 bases, with 5 bases lying between them. Germline-derived CDR1 and CDR2 are SGHVS and FQNEAQ. The CDR3 length is 13 residues. This CDR3 is CASSLLRYNEQFF. Written as DNA, the CDR3 is TGTGCCAGCAGCTTACTCCGCTACAATGAGCAGTTCTTC.

The V call is TRBV6-6, the J call TRBJ1-1; tentatively, D is TRBD1 (6 bases). The CDR3 covers 13 residues. CDR1 is MNHNY, CDR2 SVGAGI, per germline (reference sequence). Trimming left V 7 bases short and J 0 bases short, with 9 bases between. CDR3 protein: CASTRGMNTEAFF. In DNA form, the CDR3 reads TGTGCCAGCACGAGGGGGATGAACACTGAAGCTTTCTTT.

The chain uses TRBV6-5 and TRBJ2-2; D remains ambiguous. V was pared by 0 bases and J by 4 bases, with 12 bases between. CDR3 length: 16 amino acids. Germline CDR1 MNHEY, CDR2 SVGAGI. The chain's CDR3 is CASSYSLYIGTGELFF. As DNA, the CDR3 is TGTGCCAGCAGTTACTCGCTTTATATCGGCACCGGGGAGCTGTTTTTT.

The chain has TRBV6-5 and TRBJ1-2, with D maybe TRBD1 (6 bases). CDR1 is MNHEY and CDR2 is SVGAGI in the germline V gene. Trimming removed 6 bases from V and 0 bases from J, with 11 bases in between. This CDR3 contains 14 residues. CDR3 bases: TGTGCCAGCAGCCGCGGACAGTCTAACTATGGCTACACCTTC. Translated: CASSRGQSNYGYTF.

This chain joins TRBV6-5 and TRBJ1-1; no clear D gene. The V end was cut by 6 bases, the J end by 5 bases, with 7 bases between. CDR1 and CDR2 from the germline V gene are MNHEY and SVGAGI. The CDR3 covers 11 residues. The DNA for the CDR3 is TGTGCCAGCAGCCAAGGGACTGAAGCTTTCTTT. Protein product: CASSQGTEAFF.

The V and J genes are TRBV4-3 and TRBJ1-5, with TRBD1 matching over 12 bases. Trimming removed 0 bases from V and 4 bases from J; junction bases left unmatched: 10. CDR3 length: 19 amino acids. Germline CDR1 and CDR2: LGHNA and YSLEER. CDR3 protein: CASSQDPGDRGPPNQPQHF. The CDR3 DNA reads as TGCGCCAGCAGCCAAGATCCAGGGGACAGGGGGCCTCCAAATCAGCCCCAGCATTTT.

V gene TRBV7-9 combines with J gene TRBJ2-7, with 7 bases aligning to TRBD1. Germline V gene data show CDR1 as SEHNR and CDR2 as FQNEAQ (reference sequence). The V and J ends lost 1 base and 0 bases, in that order; junction bases with no gene match: 3. This CDR3 has 15 amino acids. CDR3 sequence (DNA): TGTGCCAGCAGCTTAGTACAGGGGCCCTCCTACGAGCAGTACTTC. It encodes CASSLVQGPSYEQYF.

The count of this clone is one. V gene TRBV28 combines with J gene TRBJ2-1; D gene uncertain. This CDR3 region has 13 residues. Trimming stripped 2 bases from V and 4 bases from J, with 6 bases between. Germline V gene sequence: CDR1 MDHEN, CDR2 SYDVKM. DNA for the CDR3: TGTGCCAGCAGTTTAGGGATTTACAATGAGCAGTTCTTC. Protein: CASSLGIYNEQFF. Supplemented by reference TRBV28 and TRBJ2-1, the full variable domain reads DVKVTQSSRYLVKRTGEKVFLECVQDMDHENMFWYRQDPGLGLRLIYFSYDVKMKEKGDIPEGYSVSREKKERFSLILESASTNQTSMYLCASSLGIYNEQFFGPGTRLTVL.